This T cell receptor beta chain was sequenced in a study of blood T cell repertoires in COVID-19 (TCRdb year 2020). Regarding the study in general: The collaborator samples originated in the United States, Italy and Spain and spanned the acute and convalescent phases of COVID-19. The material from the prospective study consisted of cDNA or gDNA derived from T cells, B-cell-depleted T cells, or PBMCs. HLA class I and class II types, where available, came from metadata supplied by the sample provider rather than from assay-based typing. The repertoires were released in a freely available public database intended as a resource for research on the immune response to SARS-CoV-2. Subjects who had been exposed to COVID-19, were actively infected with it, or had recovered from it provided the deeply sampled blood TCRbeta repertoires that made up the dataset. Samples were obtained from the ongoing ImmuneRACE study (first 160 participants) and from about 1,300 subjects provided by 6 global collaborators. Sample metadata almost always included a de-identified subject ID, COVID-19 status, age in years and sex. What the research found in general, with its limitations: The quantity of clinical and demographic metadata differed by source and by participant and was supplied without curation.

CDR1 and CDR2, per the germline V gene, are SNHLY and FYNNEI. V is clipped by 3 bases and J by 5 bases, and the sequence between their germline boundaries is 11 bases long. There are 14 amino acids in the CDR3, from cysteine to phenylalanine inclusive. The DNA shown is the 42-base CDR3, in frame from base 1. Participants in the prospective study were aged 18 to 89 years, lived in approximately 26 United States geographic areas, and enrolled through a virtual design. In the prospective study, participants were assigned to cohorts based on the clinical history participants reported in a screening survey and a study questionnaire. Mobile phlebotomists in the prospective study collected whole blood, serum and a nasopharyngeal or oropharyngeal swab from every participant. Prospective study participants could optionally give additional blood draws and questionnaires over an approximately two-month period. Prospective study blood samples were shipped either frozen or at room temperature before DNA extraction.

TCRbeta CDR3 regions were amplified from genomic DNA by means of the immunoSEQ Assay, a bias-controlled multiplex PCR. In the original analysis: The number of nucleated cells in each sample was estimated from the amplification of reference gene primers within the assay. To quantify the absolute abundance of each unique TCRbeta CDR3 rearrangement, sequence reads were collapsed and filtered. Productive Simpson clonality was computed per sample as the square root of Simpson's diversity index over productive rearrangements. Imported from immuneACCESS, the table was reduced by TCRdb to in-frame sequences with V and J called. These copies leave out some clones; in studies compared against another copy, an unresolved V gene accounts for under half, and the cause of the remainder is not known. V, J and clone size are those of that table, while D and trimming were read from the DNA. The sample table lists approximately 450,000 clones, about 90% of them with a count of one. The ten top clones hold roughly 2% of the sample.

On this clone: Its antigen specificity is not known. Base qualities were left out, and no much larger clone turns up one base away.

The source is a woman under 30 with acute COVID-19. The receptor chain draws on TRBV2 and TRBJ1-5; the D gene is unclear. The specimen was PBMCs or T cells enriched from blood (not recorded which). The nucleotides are TGTGCCAGCAGTGATGTTTCAGAAGATCAGCCCCAGCATTTT. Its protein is CASSDVSEDQPQHF.